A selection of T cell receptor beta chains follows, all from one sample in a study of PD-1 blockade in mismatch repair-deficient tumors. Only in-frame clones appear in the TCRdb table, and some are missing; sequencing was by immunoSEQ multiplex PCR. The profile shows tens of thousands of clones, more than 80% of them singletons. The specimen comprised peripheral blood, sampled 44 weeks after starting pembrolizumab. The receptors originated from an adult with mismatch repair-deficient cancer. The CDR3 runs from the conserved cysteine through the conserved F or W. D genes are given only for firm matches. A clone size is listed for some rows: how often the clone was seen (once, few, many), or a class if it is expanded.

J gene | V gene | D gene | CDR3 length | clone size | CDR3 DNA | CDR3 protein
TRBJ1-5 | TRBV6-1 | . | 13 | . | TGTGCCAGCAGTGAAGGGGGCAATCAGCCCCAGCATTTT | CASSEGGNQPQHF
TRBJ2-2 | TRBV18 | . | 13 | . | TGTGCCAGCACTAATACGAACACCGGGGAGCTGTTTTTT | CASTNTNTGELFF
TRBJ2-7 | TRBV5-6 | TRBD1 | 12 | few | TGTGCCAGCAGCCCGGTCGGACAGGGGCAGTACTTC | CASSPVGQGQYF
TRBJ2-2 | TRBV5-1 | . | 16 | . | TGCGCCAGCAGCTTGGCCGGGACACCGAACACCGGGGAGCTGTTTTTT | CASSLAGTPNTGELFF
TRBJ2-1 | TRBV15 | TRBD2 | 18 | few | TGTGCCACCCTTGGGAGGGGACTAGCGGGAGGGCCGGTCAATGAGCAGTTCTTC | CATLGRGLAGGPVNEQFF
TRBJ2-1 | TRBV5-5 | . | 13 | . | TGTGCCAGCAGCTTGAAAGCGGCCAATGAGCAGTTCTTC | CASSLKAANEQFF
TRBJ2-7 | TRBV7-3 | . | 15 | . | TGTGCCAGCAGCTTAGATACTGGGGGAATATACGAGCAGTACTTC | CASSLDTGGIYEQYF
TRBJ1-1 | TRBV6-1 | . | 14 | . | TGTGCCAGCAGCCTGGGGACTAACTGGGGTGAAGCTTTCTTT | CASSLGTNWGEAFF
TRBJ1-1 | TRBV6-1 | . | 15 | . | TGTGCCAGCAGTGAACAGGAGTATATGAACACTGAAGCTTTCTTT | CASSEQEYMNTEAFF
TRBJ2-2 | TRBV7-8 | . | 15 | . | TGTGCCAGCAGCTTAGATCAAAGTAACACCGGGGAGCTGTTTTTT | CASSLDQSNTGELFF
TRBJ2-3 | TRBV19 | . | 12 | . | TGTGCCAGTAGTTTCGTCACAGATACGCAGTATTTT | CASSFVTDTQYF